This entry features one TCR beta chain sequence. The CDR3 spans 12 residues. Looked up from germline, CDR1 is SGHTA and CDR2 is FQGNSA. Between the trimmed V and J ends, which lost 11 bases and 2 bases, there was a span of 11 bases. This entry belongs to a study of cytomegalovirus exposure and HLA in healthy donors. The PCR employed 60 Vbeta primers together with 13 Jbeta primers. Profiling relied on immunoSEQ multiplex PCR, and the TCRdb table lists in-frame clones only, not all of them. Among about 150,000 clones, more than 75% were seen once, and the ten largest hold about 1.5%. Material: PBMCs. The TCR originated in a male donor in good health and CMV-seronegative. The chain links TRBV7-2 to TRBJ2-3, with D possibly TRBD2 on 5 matching bases. The CDR3 nucleotides read TGTGCCTGTAGCGACGTCACAGATACGCAGTATTTT. It encodes CACSDVTDTQYF.